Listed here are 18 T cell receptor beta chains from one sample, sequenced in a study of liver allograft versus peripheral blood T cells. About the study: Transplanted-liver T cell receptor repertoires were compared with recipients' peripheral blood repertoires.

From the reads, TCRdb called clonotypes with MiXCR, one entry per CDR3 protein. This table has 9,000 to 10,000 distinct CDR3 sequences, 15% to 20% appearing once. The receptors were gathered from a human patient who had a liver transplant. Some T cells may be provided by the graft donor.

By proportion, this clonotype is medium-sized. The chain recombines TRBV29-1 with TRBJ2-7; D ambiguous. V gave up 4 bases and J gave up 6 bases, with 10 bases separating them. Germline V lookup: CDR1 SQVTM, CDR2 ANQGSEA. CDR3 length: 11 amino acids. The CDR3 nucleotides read TGCAGCGTTGTAGGAAACACCGAGCAGTACTTC. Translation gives CSVVGNTEQYF.

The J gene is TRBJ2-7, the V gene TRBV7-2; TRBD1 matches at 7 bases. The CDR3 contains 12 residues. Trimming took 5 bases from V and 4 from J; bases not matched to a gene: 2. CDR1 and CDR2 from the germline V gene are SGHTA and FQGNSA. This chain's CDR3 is CASSRQGYEQYF. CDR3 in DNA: TGTGCCAGCAGCCGACAGGGATACGAGCAGTACTTC.

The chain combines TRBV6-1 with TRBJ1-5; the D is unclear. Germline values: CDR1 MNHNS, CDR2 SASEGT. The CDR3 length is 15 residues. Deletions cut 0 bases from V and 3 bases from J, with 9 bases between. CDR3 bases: TGTGCCAGCAGTGAAGCTGGCGTCGCCAATCAGCCCCAGCATTTT. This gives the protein CASSEAGVANQPQHF.

CDR3 protein: CASGGAGNTEAFF. As DNA, the CDR3 is TGTGCCAGCGGGGGGGCAGGAAACACTGAAGCTTTCTTT. This chain joins TRBV25-1 and TRBJ1-1; tentatively, D is TRBD1 (6 bases). This CDR3 contains 13 residues. Trimming removed 8 bases at V and 2 bases at J, with 12 bases between. Germline loops: CDR1 MGHDK, CDR2 SYGVNS.

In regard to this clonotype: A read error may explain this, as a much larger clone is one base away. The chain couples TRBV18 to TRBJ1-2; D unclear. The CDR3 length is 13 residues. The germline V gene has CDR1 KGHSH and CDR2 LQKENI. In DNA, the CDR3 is TGTGCCGGCTCACCACTCGGGGAAAATGGCTACACCTTC. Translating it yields CAGSPLGENGYTF.

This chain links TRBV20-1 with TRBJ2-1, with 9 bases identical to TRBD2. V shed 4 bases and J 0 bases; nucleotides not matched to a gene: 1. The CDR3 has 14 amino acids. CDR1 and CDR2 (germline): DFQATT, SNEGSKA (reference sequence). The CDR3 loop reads CSAKAGGSYNEQFF. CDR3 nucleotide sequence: TGCAGTGCTAAAGCGGGGGGCTCCTACAATGAGCAGTTCTTC.

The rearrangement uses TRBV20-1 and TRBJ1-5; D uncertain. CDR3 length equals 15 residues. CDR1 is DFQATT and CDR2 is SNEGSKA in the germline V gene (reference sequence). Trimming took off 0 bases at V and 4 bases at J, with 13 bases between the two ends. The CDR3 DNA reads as TGCAGTGCTAGAGACCCCTCGAACACTAATCAGCCCCAGCATTTT. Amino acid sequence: CSARDPSNTNQPQHF.

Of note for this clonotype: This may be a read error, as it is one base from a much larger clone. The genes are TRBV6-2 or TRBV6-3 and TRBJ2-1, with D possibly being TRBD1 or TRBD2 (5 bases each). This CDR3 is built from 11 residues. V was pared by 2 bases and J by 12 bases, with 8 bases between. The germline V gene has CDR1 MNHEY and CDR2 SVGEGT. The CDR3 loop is CASSYMRGQFF. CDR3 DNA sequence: TGTGCCAGCAGTTACATGAGGGGGCAGTTCTTC.

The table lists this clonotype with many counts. CDR3 in DNA: TGTGCCAGTAGTAGACACGGGAGCTCTGGAAACACCATATATTTT. Amino acid sequence: CASSRHGSSGNTIYF. The rearrangement joins TRBV19 to TRBJ1-3, with unresolved D. Germline CDR1 reads LNHDA; CDR2 reads SQIVND (reference sequence). The ends were cut back, 4 bases at V and 0 bases at J, with 10 bases in the middle. This CDR3 has 15 residues.

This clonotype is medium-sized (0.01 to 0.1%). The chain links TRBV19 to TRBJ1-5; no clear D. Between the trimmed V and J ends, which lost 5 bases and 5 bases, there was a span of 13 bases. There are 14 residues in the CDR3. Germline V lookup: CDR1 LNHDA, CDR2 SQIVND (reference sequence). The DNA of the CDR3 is TGTGCCAGTAGTCCCGGACGGTCTGATCAGCCCCAGCATTTT. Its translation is CASSPGRSDQPQHF.

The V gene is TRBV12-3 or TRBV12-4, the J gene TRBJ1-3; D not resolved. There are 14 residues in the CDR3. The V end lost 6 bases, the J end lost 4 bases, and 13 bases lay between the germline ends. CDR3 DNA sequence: TGTGCCAGCAGGAATCGACACGACGGAAACACCATATATTTT. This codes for CASRNRHDGNTIYF.

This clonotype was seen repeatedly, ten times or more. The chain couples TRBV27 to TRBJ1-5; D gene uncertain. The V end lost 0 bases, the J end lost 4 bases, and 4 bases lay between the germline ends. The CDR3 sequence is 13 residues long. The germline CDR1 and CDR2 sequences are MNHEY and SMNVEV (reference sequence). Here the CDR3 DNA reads TGTGCCAGCAGTTTATCCGGGAATCAGCCCCAGCATTTT. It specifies CASSLSGNQPQHF.

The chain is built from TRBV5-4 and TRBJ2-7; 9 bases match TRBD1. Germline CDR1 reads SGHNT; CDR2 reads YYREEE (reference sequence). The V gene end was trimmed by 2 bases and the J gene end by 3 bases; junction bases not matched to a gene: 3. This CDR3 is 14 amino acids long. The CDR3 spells CASSFDRGNYEQYF. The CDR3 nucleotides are TGTGCCAGCAGCTTCGACAGGGGGAACTACGAGCAGTACTTC.

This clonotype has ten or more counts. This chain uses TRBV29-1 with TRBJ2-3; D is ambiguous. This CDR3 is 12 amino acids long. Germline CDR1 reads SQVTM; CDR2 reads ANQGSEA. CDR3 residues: CTSVVGTDTQYF. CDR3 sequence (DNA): TGCACCTCCGTAGTGGGCACAGATACGCAGTATTTT.

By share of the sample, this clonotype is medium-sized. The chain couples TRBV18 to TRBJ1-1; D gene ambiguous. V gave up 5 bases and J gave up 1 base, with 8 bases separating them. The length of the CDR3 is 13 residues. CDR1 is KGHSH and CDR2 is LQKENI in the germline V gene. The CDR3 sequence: CASSSGENTEAFF. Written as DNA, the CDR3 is TGTGCCAGCTCATCCGGGGAGAACACTGAAGCTTTCTTT.

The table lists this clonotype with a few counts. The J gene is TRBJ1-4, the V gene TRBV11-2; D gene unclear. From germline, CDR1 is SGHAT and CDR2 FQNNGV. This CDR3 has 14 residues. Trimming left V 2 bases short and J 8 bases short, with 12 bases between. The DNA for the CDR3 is TGTGCCAGCAGCTTATGGGCCCGGGCAGAAAAACTGTTTTTT. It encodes CASSLWARAEKLFF.

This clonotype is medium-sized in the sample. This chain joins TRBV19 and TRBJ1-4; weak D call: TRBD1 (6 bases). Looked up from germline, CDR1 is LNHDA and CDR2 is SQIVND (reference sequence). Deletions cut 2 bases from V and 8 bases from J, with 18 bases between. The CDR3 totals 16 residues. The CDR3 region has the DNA TGTGCCAGTAGTATACGCAGGGGAGTATTAACGGAAAAACTGTTTTTT. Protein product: CASSIRRGVLTEKLFF.

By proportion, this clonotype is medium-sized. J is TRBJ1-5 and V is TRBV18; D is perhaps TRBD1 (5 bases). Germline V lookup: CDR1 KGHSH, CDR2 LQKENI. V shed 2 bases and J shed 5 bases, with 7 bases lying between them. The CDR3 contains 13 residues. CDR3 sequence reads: CASSPGQYQPQHF. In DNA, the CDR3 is TGTGCCAGCTCACCAGGACAATATCAGCCCCAGCATTTT.